This T cell receptor beta chain was sequenced in a study of T cell responses to AZD1222 COVID-19 vaccine. Sequenced by immunoSEQ multiplex PCR; TCRdb stores in-frame clones only, minus some. The table shows 60,000 to 80,000 clones, with approximately 90% occurring only once. Study findings and constraints: Repertoire collection took place solely once the T cell response had peaked. White British people made up most donors, females outnumbered males, and clonal diversity was possibly underestimated. Baseline antibody screening turned up just six seropositive AZD1222 recipients.

In regard to this clone: Its target is unknown.

Trimming took 0 bases from V and 5 from J, leaving 6 bases between them. This CDR3 is built from 13 residues. From germline, CDR1 is SGDLS and CDR2 YYNGEE. Sequencing was performed on peripheral blood, taken on day 0 of AZD1222 vaccination. The sequence was collected from an adult in good health. This rearrangement joins TRBV9 to TRBJ1-5, with D hard to call. The CDR3: CASSVGVDQPQHF. The CDR3 region has the DNA TGTGCCAGCAGCGTAGGTGTCGATCAGCCCCAGCATTTT. Supplemented by reference TRBV9 and TRBJ1-5, the full variable domain reads DSGVTQTPKHLITATGQRVTLRCSPRSGDLSVYWYQQSLDQGLQFLIQYYNGEERAKGNILERFSAQQFPDLHSELNLSSLELGDSALYFCASSVGVDQPQHFGDGTRLSIL.